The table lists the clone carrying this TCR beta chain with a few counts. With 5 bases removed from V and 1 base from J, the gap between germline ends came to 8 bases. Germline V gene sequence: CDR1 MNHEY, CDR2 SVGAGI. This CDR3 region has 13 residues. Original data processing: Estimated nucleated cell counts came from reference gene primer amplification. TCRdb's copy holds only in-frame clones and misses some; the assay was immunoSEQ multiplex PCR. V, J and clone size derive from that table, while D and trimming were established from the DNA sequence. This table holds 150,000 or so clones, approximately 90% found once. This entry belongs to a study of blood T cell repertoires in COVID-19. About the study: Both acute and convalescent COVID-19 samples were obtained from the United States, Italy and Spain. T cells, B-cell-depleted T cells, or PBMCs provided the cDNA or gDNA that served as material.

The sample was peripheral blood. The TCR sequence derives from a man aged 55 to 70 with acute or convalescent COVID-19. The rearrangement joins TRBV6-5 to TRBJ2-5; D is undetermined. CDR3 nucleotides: TGTGCCAGCAGTCAGGTTTTCCAAGAGACCCAGTACTTC. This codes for CASSQVFQETQYF.